This TCR beta chain was sequenced during a study of blood T cell repertoires in COVID-19. In the study overall: T cells, B-cell-depleted T cells, or PBMCs provided the cDNA or gDNA that served as material.

The CDR3 runs to 14 residues. The germline gives CDR1 LNHDA, CDR2 SQIVND (reference sequence). The V gene lost 2 bases and the J gene lost 10 bases, with 16 bases spanning the gap. Across about two dozen US areas, participants ranged in age from about 18 to 100 years. As originally analysed: Cell counts per sample came from amplifying reference gene primers. Profiled with immunoSEQ multiplex PCR; TCRdb holds only in-frame clones, not every one. That table furnishes V, J and clone size, whereas the DNA furnished D and trimming. The table lists 300,000 to 400,000 clones, 80% to 90% of them singletons, with about 1% in the top ten.

The TCR originated in a man aged 18-30 years who had recovered from COVID-19. This chain joins TRBV19 and TRBJ2-3; TRBD2 might be the D (7 bases). The material sequenced was PBMCs or T cells enriched from blood (not recorded which). CDR3 nucleotides: TGTGCCAGTAGTATAAGGCGGGGGCCTCGGGCGCAGTATTTT. Residues: CASSIRRGPRAQYF.